This TCR beta chain was identified in a study of shared clonotypes between healthy human individuals. Study-wide results and limits: Clonotype sharing among donors likely depends on sequencing depth.

The CDR3 is 15 residues long. Germline values: CDR1 SGHNT, CDR2 YYREEE (reference sequence). V gave up 3 bases and J gave up 0 bases, with 12 bases separating them. The deep-level immunoSEQ assay was used. Generated by immunoSEQ multiplex PCR, the TCRdb table keeps only in-frame clones and is missing some. The table has fewer than 650,000 clones, about 79% seen once. Note on this clone: What it binds is not known.

The chain recombines TRBV5-4 with TRBJ1-1, with no clear D. The clonotype comes from a woman in her forties in good health. Some clones in this sample may be carry-over from other donors' samples. The specimen was PBMCs. For the CDR3, the DNA is TGTGCCAGCAGCTACCCAGGACTCATGAACACTGAAGCTTTCTTT. Translated, it gives CASSYPGLMNTEAFF.